This TCR beta chain came from a study of T cell repertoires in cytomegalovirus infection. About the study: The public TCR beta signatures pointed to both CMV infection and matching HLA type. Regarding the study as a whole: HLA-C-restricted CMV-specific TCR beta clonotypes prevailed in the ex vivo response.

Looked up from germline, CDR1 is SGHTA and CDR2 is FQGNSA. The CDR3 spans 14 residues. V was shortened by 5 bases and J by 0 bases, with 11 bases between the two germline ends. Concerning this clonotype: What it recognizes is unknown.

In TCRdb, the reads were re-called with MiXCR into one record per CDR3 protein. Seen here are 680,000 or so distinct CDR3 sequences, about 30% observed once, and the top ten hold 18%. The chain employs TRBV7-2 and TRBJ2-7, with a tentative D call TRBD1 (5 bases). The sequencing used cultured PBMCs, collected from culture after CMV antigen stimulation. This receptor was obtained from a human donor in good health (CMV status not recorded). Some clones in this sample may be carry-over from other donors' samples. CDR3 in DNA: TGTGCCAGCAGCAAATGGGGCAGCTCCTACGAGCAGTACTTC. Protein product: CASSKWGSSYEQYF. The full variable domain, in which reference TRBV7-2 and TRBJ2-7 provide the parts outside the CDR3, is GAGVSQSPSNKVTEKGKDVELRCDPISGHTALYWYRQSLGQGLEFLIYFQGNSAPDKSGLPSDRFSAERTGGSVSTLTIQRTQQEDSAVYLCASSKWGSSYEQYFGPGTRLTVT.